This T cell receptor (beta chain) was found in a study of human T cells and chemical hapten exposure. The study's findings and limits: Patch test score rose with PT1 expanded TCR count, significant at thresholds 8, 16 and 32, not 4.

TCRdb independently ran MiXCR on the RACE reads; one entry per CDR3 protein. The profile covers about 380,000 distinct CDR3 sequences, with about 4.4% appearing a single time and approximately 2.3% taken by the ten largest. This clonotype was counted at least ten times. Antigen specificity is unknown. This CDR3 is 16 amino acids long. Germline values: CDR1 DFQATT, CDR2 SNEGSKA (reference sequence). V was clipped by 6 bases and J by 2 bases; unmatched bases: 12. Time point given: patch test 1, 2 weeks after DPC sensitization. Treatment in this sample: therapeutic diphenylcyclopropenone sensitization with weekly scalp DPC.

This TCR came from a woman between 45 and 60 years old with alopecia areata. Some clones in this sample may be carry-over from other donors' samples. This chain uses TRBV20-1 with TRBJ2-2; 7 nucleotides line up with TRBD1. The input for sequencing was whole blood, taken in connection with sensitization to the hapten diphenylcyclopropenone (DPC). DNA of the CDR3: TGCAGTGCGGATCTCCCGGGACAGACTAACACCGGGGAGCTGTTTTTT. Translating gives CSADLPGQTNTGELFF.